The 31 T cell receptor beta chains given below trace back to one sample, sequenced in a study of cytomegalovirus exposure and HLA in healthy donors. Sequenced by immunoSEQ multiplex PCR; TCRdb stores in-frame clones only, minus some. Here the sample spans tens of thousands of clones, 96% being singletons. The sample consisted of PBMCs. The receptors shown here come from a woman in her late teens or twenties in good health and CMV-seropositive.

This clone was counted a single time. This chain connects TRBV27 to TRBJ2-1; D is possibly TRBD2 (6 bases). CDR1 is MNHEY and CDR2 is SMNVEV in the germline V gene (reference sequence). The CDR3 loop spans 15 amino acids. V lost 4 bases to trimming and J lost 10 bases, with 20 bases between them. The CDR3 nucleotides read TGTGCCAGCAGTTCCGGACTATCCGCCCAGGAGGAGCAGTTCTTC. It codes for CASSSGLSAQEEQFF.

The CDR3 nucleotides read TGTGCCAGCAGTATTAGACTAGTCGAAGCCAATGAGCAGTTCTTC. Translating gives CASSIRLVEANEQFF. The J gene is TRBJ2-1, the V gene TRBV2; D possibly corresponds to TRBD2 (6 bases). The CDR3 loop spans 15 amino acids. Germline CDR1 and CDR2: SNHLY and FYNNEI. V was shortened by 5 bases and J by 6 bases, with 17 bases between the two germline ends.

The chain joins TRBV6-5 to TRBJ1-1; 7 bases align to TRBD1. J was trimmed by 5 bases and V by 10 bases; bases with no gene match: 10. The CDR3 extends over 13 amino acids. Germline loops: CDR1 MNHEY, CDR2 SVGAGI. Written as DNA, the CDR3 is TGTGCCACCATCCCAGGGGGGCGGACTGAAGCTTTCTTT. Translation gives CATIPGGRTEAFF.

This clone showed up just once. CDR3: CASSATGTSYEQYF. CDR3 coding DNA: TGTGCCAGCAGCGCGACCGGGACTAGCTACGAGCAGTACTTC. The genes are TRBV9 and TRBJ2-7; the match to TRBD2 covers 8 bases. Germline V CDR1 and CDR2: SGDLS, YYNGEE. V was pared by 3 bases and J by 3 bases, with 5 bases of the junction left unmatched. The CDR3 length is 14 residues.

V and J are TRBV6-1 and TRBJ2-2; unclear D gene. Trimming took 4 bases from V and 2 from J, leaving 8 bases between them. The germline V gene encodes CDR1 MNHNS and CDR2 SASEGT. The CDR3 extends over 14 amino acids. The CDR3 here is CASSAKTNTGELFF. CDR3 DNA sequence: TGTGCCAGCAGTGCCAAAACAAACACCGGGGAGCTGTTTTTT.

This chain connects TRBV5-8 to TRBJ1-2; maybe TRBD1 (5 bases). The CDR3 has 18 amino acids. V gave up 1 base and J gave up 2 bases, with 21 bases separating them. Germline V gene lookup returns CDR1 SGHTS and CDR2 YDEGEE. CDR3 residues: CASSLIRPGNAVNYGYTF. The CDR3 DNA follows: TGTGCCAGCAGCTTGATCAGGCCAGGGAATGCGGTAAACTATGGCTACACCTTC.

The V call is TRBV2, the J call TRBJ1-4; TRBD1 matches at 8 bases. J gave up 7 bases and V 5 bases, and 9 bases lay outside the gene matches. CDR1 SNHLY and CDR2 FYNNEI come from the germline V gene. CDR3 length: 15 residues. As DNA, the CDR3 is TGTGCCAGCAGTCAACCAGGGGGCGCGGGTGAAAAACTGTTTTTT. Translated: CASSQPGGAGEKLFF.

V and J are TRBV6-6 and TRBJ2-2; TRBD1 agrees at 8 bases. CDR1 is MNHNY and CDR2 is SVGAGI in the germline V gene (reference sequence). Trimming cost V 6 bases and J 4 bases; bases outside gene matches: 1. The CDR3 length is 13 residues. CDR3 nucleotide sequence: TGTGCCAGCAGGACAGGGGTCACCGGGGAGCTGTTTTTT. It specifies CASRTGVTGELFF.

The table lists this clone with a count of one. The gene calls are TRBV15 and TRBJ2-5; D not certain. Trimming shortened V by 3 bases and J by 5 bases, and 16 bases separated the two germline ends. The CDR3 length is 15 residues. CDR1 LNHNV and CDR2 YYDKDF come from the germline V gene (reference sequence). As DNA, the CDR3 is TGTGCCACCAGCAGTGCCCGTGGGTTCGGGGAGACCCAGTACTTC. It specifies CATSSARGFGETQYF.

The rearrangement links TRBV2 to TRBJ2-1, with 8 bases identical to TRBD2. Germline V CDR1 and CDR2: SNHLY, FYNNEI. CDR3 length: 15 amino acids. The V segment lost 6 bases and the J segment 4 bases; nucleotides outside the gene matches: 8. The CDR3, as DNA: TGTGCCAGCAGGAAAGTAAGCGGGAGATACAATGAGCAGTTCTTC. It yields the protein CASRKVSGRYNEQFF.

The chain joins TRBV7-9 to TRBJ2-2, with a weak D call TRBD2 (6 bases). Germline V gene sequence: CDR1 SEHNR, CDR2 FQNEAQ (reference sequence). CDR3 length: 15 amino acids. V lost 3 bases, J lost 0 bases, and 8 bases lay in between. CDR3 region: CASSLGGTNTGELFF. The CDR3 region has the DNA TGTGCCAGCAGCTTGGGCGGGACGAACACCGGGGAGCTGTTTTTT.

The V gene is TRBV4-3, the J gene TRBJ1-2; the match to TRBD1 covers 7 bases. Germline V CDR1 and CDR2: LGHNA, YSLEER. CDR3 length equals 16 residues. V lost 0 bases and J lost 5; bases outside the gene matches: 9. CDR3 residues: CASSQERGTAFYGYTF. CDR3 DNA sequence: TGCGCCAGCAGCCAAGAAAGGGGGACAGCTTTTTATGGCTACACCTTC.

The genes are TRBV15 and TRBJ1-3; D remains ambiguous. Looked up from germline, CDR1 is LNHNV and CDR2 is YYDKDF (reference sequence). V was clipped by 0 bases and J by 4 bases, with 10 bases between them. This CDR3 region has 15 residues. This chain's CDR3 is CATSRDSHHGNTIYF. CDR3 DNA sequence: TGTGCCACCAGCAGAGATTCACACCACGGAAACACCATATATTTT. The full variable domain, in which reference TRBV15 and TRBJ1-3 provide the parts outside the CDR3, is DAMVIQNPRYQVTQFGKPVTLSCSQTLNHNVMYWYQQKSSQAPKLLFHYYDKDFNNEADTPDNFQSRRPNTSFCFLDIRSPGLGDTAMYLCATSRDSHHGNTIYFGEGSWLTVV.

The chain is built from TRBV10-3 and TRBJ2-2; 10 nucleotides match TRBD2. Germline assignment: CDR1 ENHRY and CDR2 SYGVKD. The CDR3 is 16 amino acids. The trim removed 6 bases at V and 7 bases at J, leaving 11 bases unmatched. The CDR3 coding sequence is TGTGCCATCAGAAAAGGTAGCGGGAGGTTGATCGGGGAGCTGTTTTTT. This sequence encodes CAIRKGSGRLIGELFF.

The gene calls are TRBV4-2 and TRBJ2-2, with 7 bases fitting TRBD1. The CDR3 contains 17 residues. The V segment lost 3 bases and the J segment 3 bases; nucleotides outside the gene matches: 10. The germline V gene has CDR1 LGHNA and CDR2 YNFKEQ. CDR3 loop: CASSQSPGTVYTGELFF. The CDR3 DNA reads TGTGCCAGCAGCCAGTCTCCCGGGACAGTTTACACCGGGGAGCTGTTTTTT.

This clone came up once. The chain links TRBV18 to TRBJ1-2; 9 bases line up with TRBD1. In germline, CDR1 is KGHSH, CDR2 LQKENI. Trimming removed 4 bases from V and 4 bases from J; junction bases left unmatched: 13. CDR3 length: 17 amino acids. As DNA, the CDR3 is TGTGCCAGCTCACTTAAAACCGGGACAGGGTTAGCCTATGGCTACACCTTC. Translated, it gives CASSLKTGTGLAYGYTF. The variable domain in full, with the rest retrieved from reference TRBV18 and TRBJ1-2, is NAGVMQNPRHLVRRRGQEARLRCSPMKGHSHVYWYRQLPEEGLKFMVYLQKENIIDESGMPKERFSAEFPKEGPSILRIQQVVRGDSAAYFCASSLKTGTGLAYGYTFGSGTRLTVV.

The chain employs TRBV4-1 and TRBJ2-5, with 8 positions matching TRBD2. This CDR3 region has 15 residues. Germline V gives CDR1 MGHRA, CDR2 YSYEKL. V shed 1 base and J 4 bases; nucleotides not matched to a gene: 5. CDR3: CASSQASGGRETQYF. Written as DNA, the CDR3 is TGCGCCAGCAGCCAAGCCTCGGGGGGGCGAGAGACCCAGTACTTC.

J is TRBJ2-1 and V is TRBV7-9; no definite D call. Between the trimmed V and J ends, which lost 4 bases and 9 bases, there was a span of 7 bases. This CDR3 comprises 11 residues. Per germline, CDR1 SEHNR and CDR2 FQNEAQ (reference sequence). CDR3 loop: CASSSSIEQFF. Here the CDR3 DNA reads TGTGCCAGCAGCTCATCAATTGAGCAGTTCTTC.

The V and J genes are TRBV29-1 and TRBJ2-5; possibly TRBD1 for D (6 bases). Deletions cut 3 bases from V and 3 bases from J, with 8 bases between. This CDR3 region has 12 residues. Germline values: CDR1 SQVTM, CDR2 ANQGSEA. CDR3 DNA sequence: TGCAGCGTTGAGGGGGCGGAAGAGACCCAGTACTTC. Amino acids: CSVEGAEETQYF.

The chain has TRBV6-6 and TRBJ2-1, with TRBD2 matching 11 bases. This CDR3 contains 15 residues. Unmatched junction bases numbered 8, after V lost 6 bases and J lost 7 bases. Germline V gene lookup returns CDR1 MNHNY and CDR2 SVGAGI (reference sequence). CDR3 nucleotide sequence: TGTGCCAGCAGGTTAGCGGGAGGGGGGCAAAATGAGCAGTTCTTC. It translates to CASRLAGGGQNEQFF.

This chain connects TRBV27 to TRBJ2-2; D possibly corresponds to TRBD2 (6 bases). Germline-derived CDR1 and CDR2 are MNHEY and SMNVEV (reference sequence). Trimming took 2 bases from V and 1 from J, leaving 8 bases between them. The CDR3 is 15 residues long. CDR3 sequence: CASSLTGVNTGELFF. CDR3 bases: TGTGCCAGCAGTTTAACGGGGGTGAACACCGGGGAGCTGTTTTTT.

The chain employs TRBV19 and TRBJ2-7, with 7 bases matching TRBD1. This CDR3 is 14 amino acids long. In germline, CDR1 is LNHDA, CDR2 SQIVND (reference sequence). The V and J ends lost 5 bases and 6 bases, in that order; junction bases with no gene match: 10. The CDR3 loop reads CASSSRQGALEQYF. The CDR3 DNA reads TGTGCCAGTAGTTCGCGACAGGGCGCTCTCGAGCAGTACTTC.

The rearrangement uses TRBV5-4 and TRBJ2-5; 10 nucleotides align to TRBD2. Germline CDR1 and CDR2: SGHNT and YYREEE (reference sequence). CDR3 length equals 15 residues. Trimming cost V 3 bases and J 4 bases; bases outside gene matches: 6. DNA for the CDR3: TGTGCCAGCAGCTCGGGACTAGCGTTCGGAGAGACCCAGTACTTC. This translates into CASSSGLAFGETQYF.

J is TRBJ2-7 and V is TRBV9; 8 nucleotides line up with TRBD2. V lost 0 bases, J lost 5 bases, and 4 bases stayed unmatched. The germline gives CDR1 SGDLS, CDR2 YYNGEE. The CDR3 extends over 14 amino acids. The DNA for the CDR3 is TGTGCCAGCAGCGTAGGAAGCGGGAGCGACGAGCAGTACTTC. Translated, it gives CASSVGSGSDEQYF. The variable domain in full, completed from reference TRBV9 and TRBJ2-7, reads DSGVTQTPKHLITATGQRVTLRCSPRSGDLSVYWYQQSLDQGLQFLIQYYNGEERAKGNILERFSAQQFPDLHSELNLSSLELGDSALYFCASSVGSGSDEQYFGPGTRLTVT.

The chain joins TRBV28 to TRBJ2-7; 7 positions agree with TRBD1. Per the germline V gene, CDR1 is MDHEN and CDR2 is SYDVKM. The CDR3 spans 14 residues. V shed 6 bases, J shed 7 bases, and the junction held 12 bases outside the gene matches. The CDR3 is CASSQGQVAQEQYF. CDR3 nucleotide sequence: TGTGCCAGCAGCCAAGGACAGGTAGCTCAAGAGCAGTACTTC.

The V gene is TRBV27, the J gene TRBJ1-5; 7 bases line up with TRBD1. Trimming removed 6 bases from V and 5 bases from J; junction bases left unmatched: 7. CDR3 length: 14 amino acids. Germline values: CDR1 MNHEY, CDR2 SMNVEV (reference sequence). The CDR3 DNA sequence: TGTGCCAGCAGGGCCGGACAGGCTGATCAGCCCCAGCATTTT. As protein: CASRAGQADQPQHF.

CDR3 bases: TGTGCCAGCAGCAAACTGGAGCGGGCCCCAGAGGAGCAGTACTTC. This gives the protein CASSKLERAPEEQYF. The chain uses TRBV21-1 and TRBJ2-7; the table's TRBD2 call for D was not verified on the DNA. TRBV21-1 is recorded as a pseudogene. This CDR3 is 15 amino acids long.

The V and J genes are TRBV4-2 and TRBJ2-3; the D gene is possibly TRBD2 (6 bases). In germline, CDR1 is LGHNA, CDR2 YNFKEQ. Trimming left V 1 base short and J 4 bases short, with 9 bases between. The CDR3 extends over 14 amino acids. As DNA, the CDR3 is TGTGCCAGCAGCCAAGGGAGGGACCCAGATACGCAGTATTTT. Protein product: CASSQGRDPDTQYF.

A few counts support this clone. J is TRBJ2-7 and V is TRBV28, with 14 bases lining up with TRBD2. Germline CDR1 MDHEN, CDR2 SYDVKM. This CDR3 is built from 15 residues. J lost 6 bases, V lost 9 bases, and 10 bases had no gene match. In DNA form, the CDR3 reads TGTGCCAGTAAAATCGGACTAGCGGGAGGTAGCGAGCAGTACTTC. This encodes CASKIGLAGGSEQYF.

The gene calls are TRBV28 and TRBJ2-7; the match to TRBD1 covers 7 bases. Trimming cost V 0 bases and J 6 bases; bases outside gene matches: 5. Germline V gene data show CDR1 as MDHEN and CDR2 as SYDVKM. This CDR3 has 14 amino acids. Here the CDR3 DNA reads TGTGCCAGCAGTTTATGGGCAGGGGGTACCGAGCAGTACTTC. It yields the protein CASSLWAGGTEQYF.

The chain carries TRBV2 and TRBJ1-1; D is unresolved. CDR3 size: 14 residues. With 5 bases removed from V and 0 bases from J, the gap between germline ends came to 10 bases. The germline gives CDR1 SNHLY, CDR2 FYNNEI. The CDR3 coding sequence is TGTGCCAGCAGTCTAGGACTTGTGAACACTGAAGCTTTCTTT. It translates to CASSLGLVNTEAFF.